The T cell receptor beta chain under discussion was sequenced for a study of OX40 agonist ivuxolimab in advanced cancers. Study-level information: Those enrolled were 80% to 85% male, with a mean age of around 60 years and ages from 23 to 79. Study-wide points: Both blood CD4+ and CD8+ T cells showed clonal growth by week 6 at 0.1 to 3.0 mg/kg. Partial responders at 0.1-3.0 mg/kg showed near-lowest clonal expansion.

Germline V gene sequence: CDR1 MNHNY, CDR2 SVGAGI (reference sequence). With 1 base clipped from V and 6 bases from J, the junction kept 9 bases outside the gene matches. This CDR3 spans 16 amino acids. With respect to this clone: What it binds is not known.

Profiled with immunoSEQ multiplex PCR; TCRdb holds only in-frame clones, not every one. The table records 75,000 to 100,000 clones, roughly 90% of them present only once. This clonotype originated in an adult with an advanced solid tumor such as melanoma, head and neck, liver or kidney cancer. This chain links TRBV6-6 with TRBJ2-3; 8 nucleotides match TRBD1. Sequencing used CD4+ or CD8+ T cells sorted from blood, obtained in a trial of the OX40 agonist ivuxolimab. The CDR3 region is CASSYFITGGGDTQYF. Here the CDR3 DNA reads TGTGCCAGCAGTTACTTTATAACAGGGGGTGGGGATACGCAGTATTTT.